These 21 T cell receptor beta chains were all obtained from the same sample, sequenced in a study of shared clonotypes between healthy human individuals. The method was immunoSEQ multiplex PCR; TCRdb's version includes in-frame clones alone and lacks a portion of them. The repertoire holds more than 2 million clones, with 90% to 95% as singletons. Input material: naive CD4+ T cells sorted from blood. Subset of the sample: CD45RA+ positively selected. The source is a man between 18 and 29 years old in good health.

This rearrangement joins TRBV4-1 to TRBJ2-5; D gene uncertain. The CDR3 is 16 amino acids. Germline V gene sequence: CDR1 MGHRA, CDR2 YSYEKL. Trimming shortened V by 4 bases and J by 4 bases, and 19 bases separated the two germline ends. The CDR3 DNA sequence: TGCGCCAGCAGCCCCGGGCTTGGTGTCCCGGGAGAGACCCAGTACTTC. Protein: CASSPGLGVPGETQYF.

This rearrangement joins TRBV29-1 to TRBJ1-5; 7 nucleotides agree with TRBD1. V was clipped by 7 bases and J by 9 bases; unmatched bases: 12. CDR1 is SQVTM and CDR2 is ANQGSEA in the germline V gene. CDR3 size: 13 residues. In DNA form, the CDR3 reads TGCAGCGCCCGAAGTACTCAGGGGGGGCCCCAGCATTTT. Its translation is CSARSTQGGPQHF.

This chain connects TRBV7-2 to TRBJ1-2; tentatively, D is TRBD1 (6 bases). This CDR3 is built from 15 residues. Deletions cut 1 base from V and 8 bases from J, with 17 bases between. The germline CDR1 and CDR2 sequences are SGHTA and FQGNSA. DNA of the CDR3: TGTGCCAGCAGCTTAGGCGGCCCAGGGGTTGAAGGCTACACCTTC. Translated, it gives CASSLGGPGVEGYTF.

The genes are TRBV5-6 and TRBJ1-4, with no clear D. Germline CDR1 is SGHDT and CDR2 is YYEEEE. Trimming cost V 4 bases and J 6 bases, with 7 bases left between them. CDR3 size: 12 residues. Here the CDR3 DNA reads TGTGCCAGCAGCAAAACGGATGAAAAACTGTTTTTT. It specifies CASSKTDEKLFF.

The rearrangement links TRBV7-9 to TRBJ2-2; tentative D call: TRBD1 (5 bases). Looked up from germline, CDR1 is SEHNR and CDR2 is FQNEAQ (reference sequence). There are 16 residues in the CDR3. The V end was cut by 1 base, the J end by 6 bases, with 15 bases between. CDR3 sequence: CASSLGLRKGSGELFF. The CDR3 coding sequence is TGTGCCAGCAGCTTAGGACTTCGGAAGGGGTCCGGGGAGCTGTTTTTT.

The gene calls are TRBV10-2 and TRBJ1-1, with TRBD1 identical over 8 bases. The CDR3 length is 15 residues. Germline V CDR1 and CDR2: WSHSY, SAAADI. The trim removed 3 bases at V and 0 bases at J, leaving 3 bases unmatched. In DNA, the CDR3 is TGCGCCAGCAGTGACAGGGGGCGGATGAACACTGAAGCTTTCTTT. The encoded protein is CASSDRGRMNTEAFF.

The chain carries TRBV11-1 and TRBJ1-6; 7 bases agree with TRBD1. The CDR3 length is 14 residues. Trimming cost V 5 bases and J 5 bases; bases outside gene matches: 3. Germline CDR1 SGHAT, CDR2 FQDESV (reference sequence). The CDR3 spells CASSLTGNNSPLHF. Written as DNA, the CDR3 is TGTGCCAGCAGCCTGACAGGGAATAATTCACCCCTCCACTTT. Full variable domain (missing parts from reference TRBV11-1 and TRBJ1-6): EAEVAQSPRYKITEKSQAVAFWCDPISGHATLYWYRQILGQGPELLVQFQDESVVDDSQLPKDRFSAERLKGVDSTLKIQPAELGDSAMYLCASSLTGNNSPLHFGNGTRLTVT.

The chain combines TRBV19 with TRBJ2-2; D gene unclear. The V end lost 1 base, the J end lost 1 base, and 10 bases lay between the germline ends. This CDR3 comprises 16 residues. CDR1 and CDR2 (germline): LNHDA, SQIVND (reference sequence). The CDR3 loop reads CASSIATGWNTGELFF. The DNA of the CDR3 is TGTGCCAGTAGTATAGCCACGGGTTGGAACACCGGGGAGCTGTTTTTT.

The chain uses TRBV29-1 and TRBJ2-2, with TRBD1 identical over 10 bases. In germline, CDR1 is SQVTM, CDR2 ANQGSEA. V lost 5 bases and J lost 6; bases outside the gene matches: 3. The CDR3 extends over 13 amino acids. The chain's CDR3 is CSVRGQGSGELFF. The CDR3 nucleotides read TGCAGCGTTCGGGGACAGGGGTCCGGGGAGCTGTTTTTT.

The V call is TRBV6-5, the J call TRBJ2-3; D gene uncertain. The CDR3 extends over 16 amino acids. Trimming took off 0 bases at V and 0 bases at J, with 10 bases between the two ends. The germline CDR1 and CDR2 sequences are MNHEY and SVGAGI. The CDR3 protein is CASSYSGQQSTDTQYF. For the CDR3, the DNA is TGTGCCAGCAGTTACTCGGGTCAGCAGAGCACAGATACGCAGTATTTT.

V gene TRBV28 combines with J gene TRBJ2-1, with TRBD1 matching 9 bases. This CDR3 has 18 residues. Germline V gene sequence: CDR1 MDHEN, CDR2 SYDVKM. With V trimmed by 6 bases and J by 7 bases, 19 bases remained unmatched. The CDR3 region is CASSGDRVGWNIENEQFF. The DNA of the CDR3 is TGTGCCAGCAGCGGGGACAGGGTGGGATGGAACATAGAGAATGAGCAGTTCTTC.

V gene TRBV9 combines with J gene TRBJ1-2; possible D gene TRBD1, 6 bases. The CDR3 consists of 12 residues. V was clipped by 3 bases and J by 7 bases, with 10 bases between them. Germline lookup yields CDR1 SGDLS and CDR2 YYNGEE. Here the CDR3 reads CASSEQGTGYTF. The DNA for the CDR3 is TGTGCCAGCAGCGAGCAGGGGACTGGCTACACCTTC.

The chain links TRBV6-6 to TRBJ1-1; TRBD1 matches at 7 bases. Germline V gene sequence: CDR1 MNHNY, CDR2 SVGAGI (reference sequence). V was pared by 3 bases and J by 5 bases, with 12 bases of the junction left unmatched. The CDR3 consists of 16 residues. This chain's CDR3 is CASSYRQGEGRTEAFF. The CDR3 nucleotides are TGTGCCAGCAGTTATCGGCAGGGGGAGGGTCGTACTGAAGCTTTCTTT.

CDR3 DNA sequence: TGTGCCAGCAGCTTAGGTCAGGGGGCTTTCTACGAGCAGTACTTC. Translation gives CASSLGQGAFYEQYF. V usage is TRBV11-2 and J usage is TRBJ2-7, with TRBD1 matching over 8 bases. The CDR3 sequence is 15 residues long. Germline V gene sequence: CDR1 SGHAT, CDR2 FQNNGV. Trimming took 1 base from V and 3 from J; bases not matched to a gene: 5.

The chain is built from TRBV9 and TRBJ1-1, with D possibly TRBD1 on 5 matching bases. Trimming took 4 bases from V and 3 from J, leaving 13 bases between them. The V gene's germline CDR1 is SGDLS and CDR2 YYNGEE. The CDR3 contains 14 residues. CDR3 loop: CASSQQDTHTEAFF. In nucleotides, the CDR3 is TGTGCCAGCAGCCAGCAGGACACCCACACTGAAGCTTTCTTT.

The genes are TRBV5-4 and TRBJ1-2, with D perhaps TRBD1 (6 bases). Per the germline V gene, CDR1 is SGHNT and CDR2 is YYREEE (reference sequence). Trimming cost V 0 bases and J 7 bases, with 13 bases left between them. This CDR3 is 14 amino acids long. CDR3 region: CASSLVTGAGGYTF. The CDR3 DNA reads TGTGCCAGCAGCTTGGTGACGGGGGCAGGTGGCTACACCTTC.

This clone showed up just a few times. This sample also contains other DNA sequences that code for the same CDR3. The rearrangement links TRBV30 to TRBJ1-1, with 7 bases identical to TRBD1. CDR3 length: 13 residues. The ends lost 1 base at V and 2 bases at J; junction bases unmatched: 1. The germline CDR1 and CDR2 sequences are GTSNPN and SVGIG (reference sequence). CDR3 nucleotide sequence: TGTGCCTGGAGTGGACAGGGAAACACTGAAGCTTTCTTT. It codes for CAWSGQGNTEAFF.

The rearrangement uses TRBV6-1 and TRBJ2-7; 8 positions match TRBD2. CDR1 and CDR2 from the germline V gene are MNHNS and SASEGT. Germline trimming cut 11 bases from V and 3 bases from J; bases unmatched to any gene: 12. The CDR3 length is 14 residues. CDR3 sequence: CAGKEGLGFYEQYF. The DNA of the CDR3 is TGTGCCGGAAAGGAGGGACTAGGCTTCTACGAGCAGTACTTC.

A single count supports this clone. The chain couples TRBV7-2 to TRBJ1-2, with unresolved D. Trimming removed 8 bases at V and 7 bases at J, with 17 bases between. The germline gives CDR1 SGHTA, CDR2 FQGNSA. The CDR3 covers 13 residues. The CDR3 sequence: CASSPARAGGYTF. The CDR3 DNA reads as TGTGCCAGCTCCCCCGCTAGGGCGGGTGGCTACACCTTC.

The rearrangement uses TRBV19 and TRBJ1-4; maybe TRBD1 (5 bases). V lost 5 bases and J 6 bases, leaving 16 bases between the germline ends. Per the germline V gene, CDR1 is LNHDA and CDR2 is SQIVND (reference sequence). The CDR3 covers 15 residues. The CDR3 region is CASSSPGSRDEKLFF. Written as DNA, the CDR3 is TGTGCCAGTAGTTCCCCAGGGTCGAGGGATGAAAAACTGTTTTTT. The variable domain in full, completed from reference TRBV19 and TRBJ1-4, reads DGGITQSPKYLFRKEGQNVTLSCEQNLNHDAMYWYRQDPGQGLRLIYYSQIVNDFQKGDIAEGYSVSREKKESFPLTVTSAQKNPTAFYLCASSSPGSRDEKLFFGSGTQLSVL.

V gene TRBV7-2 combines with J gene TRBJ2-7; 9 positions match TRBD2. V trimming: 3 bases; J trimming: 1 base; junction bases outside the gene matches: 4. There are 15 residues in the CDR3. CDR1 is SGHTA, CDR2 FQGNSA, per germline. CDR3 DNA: TGTGCCAGCAGCTTTTATAGCGGGGGTTCCTACGAGCAGTACTTC. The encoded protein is CASSFYSGGSYEQYF.